These T cell receptor beta chains were read from a single sample in a study of molecular identifiers for immune sequencing clone quantification. TCRdb independently ran MiXCR on the PCR reads; one entry per CDR3 protein. The sample yields roughly 93,000 distinct CDR3 sequences, about 20% seen once. The source material was naive CD8+ T cells from blood, with Jurkat cell RNA spiked in. Receptors were obtained from a human donor in good health. Some libraries in this study had Jurkat cell RNA spiked in. Each CDR3 is given without its conserved first and last residue.

CDR3aa: ASSERLAHPDTQY
v_gene: TRBV9
j_gene: TRBJ2-3

CDR3aa: ASSLGEGEVHEQY
v_gene: TRBV7-9
j_gene: TRBJ2-7

CDR3aa: ASTRDDSYNEQF
v_gene: TRBV27
j_gene: TRBJ2-1

CDR3aa: SARTGPYEQY
v_gene: TRBV29-1
j_gene: TRBJ2-7

CDR3aa: SGEGQGVSNEQF
v_gene: TRBV29-1
j_gene: TRBJ2-1

CDR3aa: SATTSGRADTQY
v_gene: TRBV20-1
j_gene: TRBJ2-3

CDR3aa: ASRTGGSNEQF
v_gene: TRBV5-1
j_gene: TRBJ2-1

CDR3aa: ASSVDSEQY
v_gene: TRBV25-1
j_gene: TRBJ2-7

CDR3aa: ASSQVGRTEAF
v_gene: TRBV4-3
j_gene: TRBJ1-1

CDR3aa: SARGLAVTDTQY
v_gene: TRBV20-1
j_gene: TRBJ2-3

CDR3aa: ASSPPGLTFSDTQC
v_gene: TRBV7-9
j_gene: TRBJ2-3

CDR3aa: ASSQESGVLYNEQF
v_gene: TRBV4-2
j_gene: TRBJ2-1

CDR3aa: ASSLDLGTQY
v_gene: TRBV7-9
j_gene: TRBJ2-3

CDR3aa: ASSWDRESYEQY
v_gene: TRBV6-5
j_gene: TRBJ2-7

CDR3aa: ASSPHPLGAYEQY
v_gene: TRBV7-2
j_gene: TRBJ2-7

CDR3aa: ASSPGVSGGLDTDTQY
v_gene: TRBV25-1
j_gene: TRBJ2-3

CDR3aa: ASRSSEQF
v_gene: TRBV6-6
j_gene: TRBJ2-1

CDR3aa: SARASRAYEQY
v_gene: TRBV20-1
j_gene: TRBJ2-7

CDR3aa: ASKDYNEQF
v_gene: TRBV4-2
j_gene: TRBJ2-1

CDR3aa: ASSYVGDTIY
v_gene: TRBV25-1
j_gene: TRBJ1-3

CDR3aa: ASSLEDRIGTEAF
v_gene: TRBV7-6
j_gene: TRBJ1-1

CDR3aa: ASSQGVGIPYEQY
v_gene: TRBV4-2
j_gene: TRBJ2-7

CDR3aa: ASSLTGVGRYEQY
v_gene: TRBV19
j_gene: TRBJ2-7

CDR3aa: ASESQALSGGGSNQPQH
v_gene: TRBV6-5
j_gene: TRBJ1-5